This TCR beta chain originates from a study of blood T cells in healthy people across ages. Through a sample-barcoded 5' primer and a J-beta primer mix, a second PCR was run for about 7 to 12 cycles. TCRdb called the 5' RACE reads again in MiXCR, with one record for every CDR3 protein. This table has about 1.6 million distinct CDR3 sequences, about 35% appearing once. The length of the CDR3 is 15 residues. V shed 4 bases, J shed 0 bases, and the junction held 4 bases outside the gene matches. The specimen was blood. The sequence came from a young woman in good health. The rearrangement uses TRBV12-3 or TRBV12-4 and TRBJ2-7; the match to TRBD1 covers 9 bases. The CDR3 protein is CASSWDRVGSYEQYF. DNA for the CDR3: TGTGCCAGCAGTTGGGACAGGGTGGGCTCCTACGAGCAGTACTTC.